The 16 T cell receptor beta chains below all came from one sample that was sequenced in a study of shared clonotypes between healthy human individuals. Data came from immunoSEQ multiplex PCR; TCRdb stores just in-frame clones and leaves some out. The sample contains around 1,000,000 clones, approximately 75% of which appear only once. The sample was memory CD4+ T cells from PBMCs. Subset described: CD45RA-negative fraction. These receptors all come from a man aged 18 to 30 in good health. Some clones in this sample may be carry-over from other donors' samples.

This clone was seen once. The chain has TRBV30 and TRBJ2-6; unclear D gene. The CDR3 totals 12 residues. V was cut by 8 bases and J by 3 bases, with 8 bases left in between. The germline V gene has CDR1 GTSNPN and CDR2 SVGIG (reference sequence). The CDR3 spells CAGLIGANVLTF. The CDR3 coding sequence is TGTGCCGGGCTAATTGGGGCCAACGTCCTGACTTTC. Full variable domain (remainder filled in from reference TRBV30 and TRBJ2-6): SQTIHQWPATLVQPVGSPLSLECTVEGTSNPNLYWYRQAAGRGLQLLFYSVGIGQISSEVPQNLSASRPQDRQFILSSKKLLLSDSGFYLCAGLIGANVLTFGAGSRLTVL.

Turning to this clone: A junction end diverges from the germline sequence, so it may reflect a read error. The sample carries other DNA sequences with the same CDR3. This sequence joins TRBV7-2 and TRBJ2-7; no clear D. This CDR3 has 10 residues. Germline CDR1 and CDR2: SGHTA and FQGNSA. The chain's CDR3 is CASRPYEQYF. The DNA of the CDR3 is TGTGCCAGCAGACCCTACGAGCAGTACTTT.

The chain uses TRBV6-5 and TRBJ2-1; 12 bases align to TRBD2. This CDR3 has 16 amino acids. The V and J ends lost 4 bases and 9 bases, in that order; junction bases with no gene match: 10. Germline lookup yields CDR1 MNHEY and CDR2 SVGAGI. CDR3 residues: CASSSISSGRASEQFF. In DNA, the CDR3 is TGTGCCAGCAGTTCGATTTCTAGCGGGAGGGCGAGTGAGCAGTTCTTC.

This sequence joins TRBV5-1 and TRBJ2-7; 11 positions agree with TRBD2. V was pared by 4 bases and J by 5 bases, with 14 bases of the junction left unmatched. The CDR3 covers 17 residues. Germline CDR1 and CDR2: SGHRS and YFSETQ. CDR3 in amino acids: CASSLGLAGSLRNEQYF. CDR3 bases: TGCGCCAGCAGCCTCGGACTAGCGGGCTCCCTTCGTAACGAGCAGTACTTC.

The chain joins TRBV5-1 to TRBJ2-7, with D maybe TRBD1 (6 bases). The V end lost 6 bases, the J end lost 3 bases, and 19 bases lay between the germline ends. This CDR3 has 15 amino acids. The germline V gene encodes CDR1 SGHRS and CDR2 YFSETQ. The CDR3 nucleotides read TGCGCCAGCAACTCGGACAGAGCGGACCTCTACGAGCAGTACTTC. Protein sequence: CASNSDRADLYEQYF.

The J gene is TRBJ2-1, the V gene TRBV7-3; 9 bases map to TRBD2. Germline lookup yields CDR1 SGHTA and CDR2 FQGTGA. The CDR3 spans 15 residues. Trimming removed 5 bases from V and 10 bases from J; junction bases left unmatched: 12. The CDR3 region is CASSPRSGRPHEQFF. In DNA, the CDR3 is TGTGCCAGCAGCCCCCGCAGCGGGAGGCCTCACGAGCAGTTCTTC.

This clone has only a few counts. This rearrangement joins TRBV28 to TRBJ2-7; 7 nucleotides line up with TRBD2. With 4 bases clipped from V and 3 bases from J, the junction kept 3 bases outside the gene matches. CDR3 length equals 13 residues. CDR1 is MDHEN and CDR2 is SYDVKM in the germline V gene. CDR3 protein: CASSWPGGYEQYF. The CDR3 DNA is TGTGCCAGCAGTTGGCCGGGGGGCTACGAGCAGTACTTC.

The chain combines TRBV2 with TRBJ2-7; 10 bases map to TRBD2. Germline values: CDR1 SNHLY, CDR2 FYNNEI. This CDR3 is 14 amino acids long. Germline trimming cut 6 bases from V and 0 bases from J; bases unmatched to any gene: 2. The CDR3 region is CASRASGGSYEQYF. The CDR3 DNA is TGTGCCAGCAGGGCTAGCGGGGGCTCCTACGAGCAGTACTTC.

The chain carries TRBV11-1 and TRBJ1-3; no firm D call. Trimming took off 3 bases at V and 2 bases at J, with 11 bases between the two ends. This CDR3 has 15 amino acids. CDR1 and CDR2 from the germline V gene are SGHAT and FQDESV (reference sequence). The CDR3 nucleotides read TGTGCCAGCAGCTTCTCGGACGGTCCTGGAAACACCATATATTTT. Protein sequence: CASSFSDGPGNTIYF.

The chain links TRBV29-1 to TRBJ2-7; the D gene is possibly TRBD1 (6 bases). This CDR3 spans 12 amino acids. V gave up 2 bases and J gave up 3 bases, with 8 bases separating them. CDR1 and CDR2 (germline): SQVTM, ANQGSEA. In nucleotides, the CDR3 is TGCAGCGTTGAAATAGGGGGCTACGAGCAGTACTTC. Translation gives CSVEIGGYEQYF.

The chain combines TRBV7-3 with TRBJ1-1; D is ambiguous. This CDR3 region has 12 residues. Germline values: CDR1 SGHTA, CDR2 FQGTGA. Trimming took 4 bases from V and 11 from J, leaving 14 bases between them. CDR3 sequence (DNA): TGTGCCAGCAGCTCATCCCCGGTGGAGGCTTTCTTT. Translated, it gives CASSSSPVEAFF.

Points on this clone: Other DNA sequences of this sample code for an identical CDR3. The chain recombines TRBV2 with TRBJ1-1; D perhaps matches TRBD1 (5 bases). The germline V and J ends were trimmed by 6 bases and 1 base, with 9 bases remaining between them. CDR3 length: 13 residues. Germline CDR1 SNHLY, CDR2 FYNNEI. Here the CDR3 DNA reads TGTGCCAGCAGGAGAACAGGGAACACTGAAGCTTTCTTT. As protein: CASRRTGNTEAFF. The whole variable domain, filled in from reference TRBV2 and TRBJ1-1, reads EPEVTQTPSHQVTQMGQEVILRCVPISNHLYFYWYRQILGQKVEFLVSFYNNEISEKSEIFDDQFSVERPDGSNFTLKIRSTKLEDSAMYFCASRRTGNTEAFFGQGTRLTVV.

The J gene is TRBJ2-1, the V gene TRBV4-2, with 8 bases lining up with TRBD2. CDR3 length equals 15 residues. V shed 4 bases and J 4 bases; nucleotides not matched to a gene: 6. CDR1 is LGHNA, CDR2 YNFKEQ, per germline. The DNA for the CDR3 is TGTGCCAGCAGCCCCCCCAGCGGGAGTTACAATGAGCAGTTCTTC. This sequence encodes CASSPPSGSYNEQFF.

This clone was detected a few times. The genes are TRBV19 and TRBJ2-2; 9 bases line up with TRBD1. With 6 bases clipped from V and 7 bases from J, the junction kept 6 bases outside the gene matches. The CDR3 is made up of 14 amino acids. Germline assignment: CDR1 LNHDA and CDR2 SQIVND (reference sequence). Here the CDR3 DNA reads TGTGCCAGTAGAGGGACAGGGAACTTCGGGGAGCTGTTTTTT. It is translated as CASRGTGNFGELFF.

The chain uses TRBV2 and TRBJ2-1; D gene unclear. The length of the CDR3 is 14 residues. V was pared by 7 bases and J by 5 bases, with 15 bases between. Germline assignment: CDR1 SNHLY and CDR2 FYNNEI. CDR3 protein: CASIETPDHNEQFF. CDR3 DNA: TGTGCCAGCATCGAGACACCAGACCACAATGAGCAGTTCTTC.

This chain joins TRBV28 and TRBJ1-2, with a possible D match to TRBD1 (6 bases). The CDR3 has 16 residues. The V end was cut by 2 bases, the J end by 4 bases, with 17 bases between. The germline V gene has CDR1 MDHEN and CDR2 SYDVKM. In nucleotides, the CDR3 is TGTGCCAGCAGTTTAACCGGGACACCGACAGTCTATGGCTACACCTTC. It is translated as CASSLTGTPTVYGYTF.